The present entry profiles one TCR beta chain with its context. As yet, its antigen is unknown. The data were taken from a study of cytomegalovirus exposure and HLA in healthy donors. The study, taken as a whole, reports: Presence/absence analyses assumed roughly uniform sequencing depth across donors, which may not hold. Per published reports, the classifier diagnosed cytomegalovirus status with high specificity and sensitivity.

The PCR ran on 60 Vbeta and 13 Jbeta primers. Sequencing was performed with immunoSEQ multiplex PCR; in TCRdb, only in-frame clones are kept and a portion is missing. The sample consists of some 190,000 clones, 75% to 85% of them appearing once. The receptor was derived from a man between 18 and 29 years old in good health and CMV-seronegative. Sequences were obtained from PBMCs.

CDR3 residues: CASSKRGGQLRPNYGYTF. CDR3 nucleotides: TGTGCCAGTAGTAAACGAGGGGGCCAGCTTAGACCTAACTATGGCTACACCTTC. The rearrangement joins TRBV19 to TRBJ1-2; 7 bases are a match to TRBD1. The CDR3 is made up of 18 amino acids. The germline CDR1 and CDR2 sequences are LNHDA and SQIVND (reference sequence). With 4 bases clipped from V and 0 bases from J, the junction kept 14 bases outside the gene matches.